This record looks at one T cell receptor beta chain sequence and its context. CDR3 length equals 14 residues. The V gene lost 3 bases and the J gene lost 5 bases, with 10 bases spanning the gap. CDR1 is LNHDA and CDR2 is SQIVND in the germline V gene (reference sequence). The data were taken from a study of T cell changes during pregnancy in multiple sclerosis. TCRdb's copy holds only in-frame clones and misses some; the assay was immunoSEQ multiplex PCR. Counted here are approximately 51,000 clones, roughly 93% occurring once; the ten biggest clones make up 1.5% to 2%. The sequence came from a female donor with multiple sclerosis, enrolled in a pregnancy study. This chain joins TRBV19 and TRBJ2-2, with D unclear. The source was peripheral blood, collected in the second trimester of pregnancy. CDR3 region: CASSIDPRTGELFF. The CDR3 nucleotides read TGTGCCAGTAGTATCGATCCCAGGACCGGGGAGCTGTTTTTT.